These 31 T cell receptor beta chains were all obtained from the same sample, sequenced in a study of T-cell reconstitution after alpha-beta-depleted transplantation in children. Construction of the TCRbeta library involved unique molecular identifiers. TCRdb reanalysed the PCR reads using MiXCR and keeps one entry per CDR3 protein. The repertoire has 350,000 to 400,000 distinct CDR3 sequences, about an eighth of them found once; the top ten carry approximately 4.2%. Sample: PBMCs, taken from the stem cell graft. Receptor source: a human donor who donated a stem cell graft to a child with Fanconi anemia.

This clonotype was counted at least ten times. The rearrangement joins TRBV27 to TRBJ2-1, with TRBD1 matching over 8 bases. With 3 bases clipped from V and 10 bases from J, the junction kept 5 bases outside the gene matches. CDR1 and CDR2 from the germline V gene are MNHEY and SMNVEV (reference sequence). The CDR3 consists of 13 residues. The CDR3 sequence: CASSFPGTGEQFF. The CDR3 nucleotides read TGTGCCAGCAGTTTCCCCGGGACAGGAGAGCAGTTCTTC.

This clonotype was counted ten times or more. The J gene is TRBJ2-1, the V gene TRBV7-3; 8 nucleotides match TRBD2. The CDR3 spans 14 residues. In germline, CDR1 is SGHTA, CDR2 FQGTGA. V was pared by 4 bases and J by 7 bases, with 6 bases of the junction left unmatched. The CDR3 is CASSSSGGQNEQFF. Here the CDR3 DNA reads TGTGCCAGCAGCTCCTCGGGGGGGCAGAATGAGCAGTTCTTC.

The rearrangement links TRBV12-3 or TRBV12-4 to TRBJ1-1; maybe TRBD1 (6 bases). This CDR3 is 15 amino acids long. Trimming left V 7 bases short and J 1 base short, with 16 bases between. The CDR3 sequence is CASNSPGHPNTEAFF. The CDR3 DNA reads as TGTGCCAGCAATTCCCCGGGACATCCGAACACTGAAGCTTTCTTT.

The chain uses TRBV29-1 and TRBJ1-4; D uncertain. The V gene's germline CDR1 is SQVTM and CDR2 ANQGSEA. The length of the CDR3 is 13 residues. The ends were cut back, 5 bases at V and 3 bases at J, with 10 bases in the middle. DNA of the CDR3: TGCAGCGTTTCGTCACACGCTAATGAAAAACTGTTTTTT. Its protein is CSVSSHANEKLFF.

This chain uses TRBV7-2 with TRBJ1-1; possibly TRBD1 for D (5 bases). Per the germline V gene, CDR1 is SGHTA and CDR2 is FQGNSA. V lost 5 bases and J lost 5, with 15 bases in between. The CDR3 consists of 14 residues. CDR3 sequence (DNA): TGTGCCAGCAGCCTCGCGAGGGGCGAGACTGAAGCTTTCTTT. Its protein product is CASSLARGETEAFF.

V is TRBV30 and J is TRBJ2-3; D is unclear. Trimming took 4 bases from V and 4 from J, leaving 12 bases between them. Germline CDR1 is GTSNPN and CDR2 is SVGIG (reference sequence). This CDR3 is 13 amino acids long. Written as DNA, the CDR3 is TGTGCCTGGACAGAAACGGCTTCAGATACGCAGTATTTT. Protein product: CAWTETASDTQYF.

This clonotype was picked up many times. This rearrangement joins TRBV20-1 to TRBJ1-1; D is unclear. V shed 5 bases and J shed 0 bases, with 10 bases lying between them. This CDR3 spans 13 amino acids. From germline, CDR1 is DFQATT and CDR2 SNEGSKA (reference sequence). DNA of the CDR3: TGCAGTGCTCAGAAAGAGATGAACACTGAAGCTTTCTTT. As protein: CSAQKEMNTEAFF.

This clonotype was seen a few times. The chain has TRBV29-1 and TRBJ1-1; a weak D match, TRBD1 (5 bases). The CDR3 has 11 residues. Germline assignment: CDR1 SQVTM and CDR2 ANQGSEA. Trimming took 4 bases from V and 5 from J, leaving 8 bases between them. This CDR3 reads CSVGDGTEAFF. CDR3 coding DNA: TGCAGCGTTGGGGACGGAACTGAAGCTTTCTTT.

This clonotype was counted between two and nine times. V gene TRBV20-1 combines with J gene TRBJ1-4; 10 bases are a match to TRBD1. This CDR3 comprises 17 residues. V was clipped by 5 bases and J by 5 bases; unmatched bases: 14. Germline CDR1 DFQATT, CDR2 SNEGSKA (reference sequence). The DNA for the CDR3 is TGCAGTGCTCATCTAATCTTACCGGGACAGGGGAATGAAAAACTGTTTTTT. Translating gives CSAHLILPGQGNEKLFF.

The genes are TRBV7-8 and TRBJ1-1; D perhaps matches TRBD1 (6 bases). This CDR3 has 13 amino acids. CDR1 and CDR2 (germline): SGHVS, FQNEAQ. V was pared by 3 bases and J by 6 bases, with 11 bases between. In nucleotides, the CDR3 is TGTGCCAGCAGCTTTGGGGGGGCCCCTGAAGCTTTCTTT. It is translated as CASSFGGAPEAFF.

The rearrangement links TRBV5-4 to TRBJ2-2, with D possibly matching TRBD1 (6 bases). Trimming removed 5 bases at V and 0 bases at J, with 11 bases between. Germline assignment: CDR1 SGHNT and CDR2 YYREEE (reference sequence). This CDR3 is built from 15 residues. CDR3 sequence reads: CASRLDRSNTGELFF. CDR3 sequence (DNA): TGTGCCAGCAGGCTCGACAGGTCGAACACCGGGGAGCTGTTTTTT.

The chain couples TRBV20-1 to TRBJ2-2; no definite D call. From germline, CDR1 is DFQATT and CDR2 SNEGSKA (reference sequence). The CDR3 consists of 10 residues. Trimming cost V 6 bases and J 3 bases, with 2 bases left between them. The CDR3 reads CSAYTGELFF. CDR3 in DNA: TGCAGTGCCTACACCGGGGAGCTGTTTTTT.

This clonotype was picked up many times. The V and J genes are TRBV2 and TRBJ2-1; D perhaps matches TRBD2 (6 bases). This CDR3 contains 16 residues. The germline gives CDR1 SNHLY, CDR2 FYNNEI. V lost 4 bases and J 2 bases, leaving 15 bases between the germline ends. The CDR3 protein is CASSANPPGAYNEQFF. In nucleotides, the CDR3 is TGTGCCAGCAGTGCTAACCCCCCGGGAGCCTACAATGAGCAGTTCTTC.

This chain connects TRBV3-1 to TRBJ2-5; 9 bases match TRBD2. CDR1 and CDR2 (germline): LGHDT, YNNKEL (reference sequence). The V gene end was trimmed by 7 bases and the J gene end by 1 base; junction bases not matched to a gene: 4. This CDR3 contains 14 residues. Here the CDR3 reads CASTLAGAQETQYF. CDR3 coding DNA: TGTGCCAGCACCTTAGCGGGGGCCCAAGAGACCCAGTACTTC.

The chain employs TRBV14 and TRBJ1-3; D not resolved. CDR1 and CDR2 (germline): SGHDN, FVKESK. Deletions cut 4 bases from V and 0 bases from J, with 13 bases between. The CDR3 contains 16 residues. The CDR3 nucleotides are TGTGCCAGCAGCCCTGCGGACGGATACTCTGGAAACACCATATATTTT. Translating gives CASSPADGYSGNTIYF.

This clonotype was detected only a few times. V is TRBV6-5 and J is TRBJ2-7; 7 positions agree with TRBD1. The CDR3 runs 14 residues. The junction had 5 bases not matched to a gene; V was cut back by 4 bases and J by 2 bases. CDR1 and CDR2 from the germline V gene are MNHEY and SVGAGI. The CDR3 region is CASSSRTGAYEQYF. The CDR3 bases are TGTGCCAGCAGTTCCAGGACAGGCGCCTACGAGCAGTACTTC.

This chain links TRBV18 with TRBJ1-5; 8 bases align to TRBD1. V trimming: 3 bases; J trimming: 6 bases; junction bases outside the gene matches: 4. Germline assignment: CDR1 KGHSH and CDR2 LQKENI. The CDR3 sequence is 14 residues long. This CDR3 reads CASSPGQGGQPQHF. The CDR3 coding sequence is TGTGCCAGCTCACCTGGACAGGGCGGTCAGCCCCAGCATTTT.

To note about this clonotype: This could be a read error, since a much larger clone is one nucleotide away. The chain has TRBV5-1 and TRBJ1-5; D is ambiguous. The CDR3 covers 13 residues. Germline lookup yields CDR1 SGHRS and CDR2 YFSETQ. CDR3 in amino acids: CASSLAPDHPQHF. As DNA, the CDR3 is TGCGCCAGCAGCTTGGCCCCGGATCATCCCCAGCATTTT.

The CDR3 loop reads CASSLDESGLPTDTQYF. In DNA, the CDR3 is TGCGCCAGCAGCTTGGACGAGTCGGGACTGCCCACAGATACGCAGTATTTT. This chain uses TRBV5-1 with TRBJ2-3, with a possible D match to TRBD2 (6 bases). The germline V and J ends were trimmed by 0 bases and 2 bases, with 16 bases remaining between them. CDR3 size: 17 residues. Per the germline V gene, CDR1 is SGHRS and CDR2 is YFSETQ.

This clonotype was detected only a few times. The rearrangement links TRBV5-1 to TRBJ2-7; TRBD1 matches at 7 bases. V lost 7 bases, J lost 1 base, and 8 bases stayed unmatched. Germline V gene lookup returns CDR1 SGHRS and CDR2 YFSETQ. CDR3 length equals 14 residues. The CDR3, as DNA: TGCGCCAGCCGACGGGACAGAGCTTCCTACGAGCAGTACTTC. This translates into CASRRDRASYEQYF.

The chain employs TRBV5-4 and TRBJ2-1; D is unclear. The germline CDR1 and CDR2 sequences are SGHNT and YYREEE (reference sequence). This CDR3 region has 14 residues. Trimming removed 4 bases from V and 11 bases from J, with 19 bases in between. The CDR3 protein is CASSVGRGLDQQFF. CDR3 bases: TGTGCCAGCAGCGTTGGGCGTGGGCTCGATCAGCAGTTCTTC. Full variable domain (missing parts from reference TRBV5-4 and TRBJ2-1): ETGVTQSPTHLIKTRGQQVTLRCSSQSGHNTVSWYQQALGQGPQFIFQYYREEENGRGNFPPRFSGLQFPNYSSELNVNALELDDSALYLCASSVGRGLDQQFFGPGTRLTVL.

This CDR3 reads CASSQDIQQGGTGELFF. The CDR3 DNA is TGTGCCAGCAGCCAAGATATCCAGCAGGGAGGCACCGGGGAGCTGTTTTTT. The chain links TRBV4-2 to TRBJ2-2, with D possibly matching TRBD2 (6 bases). Trimming took off 0 bases at V and 4 bases at J, with 15 bases between the two ends. CDR3 length: 17 amino acids. Germline CDR1 is LGHNA and CDR2 is YNFKEQ.

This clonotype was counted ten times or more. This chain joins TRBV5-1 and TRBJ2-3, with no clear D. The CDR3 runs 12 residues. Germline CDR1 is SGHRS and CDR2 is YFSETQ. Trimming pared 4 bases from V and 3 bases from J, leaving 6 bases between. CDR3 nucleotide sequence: TGCGCCAGCAGCCGCCCAACAGATACGCAGTATTTT. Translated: CASSRPTDTQYF.

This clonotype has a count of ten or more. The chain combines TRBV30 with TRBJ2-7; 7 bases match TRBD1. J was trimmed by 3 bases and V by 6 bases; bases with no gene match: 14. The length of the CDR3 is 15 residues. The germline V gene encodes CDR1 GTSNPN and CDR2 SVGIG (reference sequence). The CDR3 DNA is TGTGCCTGTGAGGTAATGGACAGGTTCCTCTACGAGCAGTACTTC. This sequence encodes CACEVMDRFLYEQYF.

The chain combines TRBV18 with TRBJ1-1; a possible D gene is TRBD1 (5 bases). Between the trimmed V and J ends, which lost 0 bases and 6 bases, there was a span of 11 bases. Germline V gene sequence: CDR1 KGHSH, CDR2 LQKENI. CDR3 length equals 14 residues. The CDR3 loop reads CASSPPSGAAEAFF. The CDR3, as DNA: TGTGCCAGCTCACCACCCTCCGGGGCGGCTGAAGCTTTCTTT.

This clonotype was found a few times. The CDR3 DNA follows: TGTGCCACCAGCAGGATAGTCGGGAGGACCTCAAATGAAAAACTGTTTTTT. This gives the protein CATSRIVGRTSNEKLFF. This chain uses TRBV15 with TRBJ1-4, with D unresolved. Germline V gene lookup returns CDR1 LNHNV and CDR2 YYDKDF (reference sequence). The CDR3 has 17 residues. Deletions cut 3 bases from V and 5 bases from J, with 19 bases between.

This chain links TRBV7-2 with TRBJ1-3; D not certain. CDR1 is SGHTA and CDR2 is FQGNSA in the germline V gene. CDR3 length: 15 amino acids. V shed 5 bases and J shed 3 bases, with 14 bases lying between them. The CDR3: CASSMGLTDGNTIYF. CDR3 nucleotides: TGTGCCAGCAGCATGGGCCTCACGGATGGAAACACCATATATTTT.

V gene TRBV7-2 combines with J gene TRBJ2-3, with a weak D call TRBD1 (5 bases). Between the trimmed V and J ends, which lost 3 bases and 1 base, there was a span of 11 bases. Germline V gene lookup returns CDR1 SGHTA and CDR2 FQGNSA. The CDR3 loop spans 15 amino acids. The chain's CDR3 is CASSFKGLRTDTQYF. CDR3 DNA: TGTGCCAGCAGCTTTAAGGGGTTACGCACAGATACGCAGTATTTT. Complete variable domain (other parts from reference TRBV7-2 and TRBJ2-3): GAGVSQSPSNKVTEKGKDVELRCDPISGHTALYWYRQSLGQGLEFLIYFQGNSAPDKSGLPSDRFSAERTGGSVSTLTIQRTQQEDSAVYLCASSFKGLRTDTQYFGPGTRLTVL.

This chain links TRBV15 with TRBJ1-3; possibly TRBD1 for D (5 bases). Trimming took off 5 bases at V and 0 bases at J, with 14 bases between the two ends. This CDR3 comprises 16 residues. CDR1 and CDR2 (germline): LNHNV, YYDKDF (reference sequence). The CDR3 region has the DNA TGTGCCACCAGCCCTGACCGGGGGATCTCTGGAAACACCATATATTTT. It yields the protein CATSPDRGISGNTIYF.

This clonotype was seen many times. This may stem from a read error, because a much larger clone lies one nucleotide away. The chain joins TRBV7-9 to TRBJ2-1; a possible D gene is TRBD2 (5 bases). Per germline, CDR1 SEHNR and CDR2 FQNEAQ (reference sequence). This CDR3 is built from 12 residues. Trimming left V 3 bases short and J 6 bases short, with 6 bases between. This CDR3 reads CASSFGVNEQFF. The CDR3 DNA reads TGTGCCAGCAGCTTCGGGGTCAATGAGCAGTTCTTC.

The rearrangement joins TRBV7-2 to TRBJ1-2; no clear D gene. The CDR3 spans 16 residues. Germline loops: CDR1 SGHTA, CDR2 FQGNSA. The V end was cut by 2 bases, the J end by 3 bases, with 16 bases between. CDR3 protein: CASSLSQVIAYYGYTF. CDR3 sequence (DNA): TGTGCCAGCAGCTTATCCCAGGTGATCGCGTACTATGGCTACACCTTC. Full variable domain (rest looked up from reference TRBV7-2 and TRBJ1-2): GAGVSQSPSNKVTEKGKDVELRCDPISGHTALYWYRQSLGQGLEFLIYFQGNSAPDKSGLPSDRFSAERTGGSVSTLTIQRTQQEDSAVYLCASSLSQVIAYYGYTFGSGTRLTVV.